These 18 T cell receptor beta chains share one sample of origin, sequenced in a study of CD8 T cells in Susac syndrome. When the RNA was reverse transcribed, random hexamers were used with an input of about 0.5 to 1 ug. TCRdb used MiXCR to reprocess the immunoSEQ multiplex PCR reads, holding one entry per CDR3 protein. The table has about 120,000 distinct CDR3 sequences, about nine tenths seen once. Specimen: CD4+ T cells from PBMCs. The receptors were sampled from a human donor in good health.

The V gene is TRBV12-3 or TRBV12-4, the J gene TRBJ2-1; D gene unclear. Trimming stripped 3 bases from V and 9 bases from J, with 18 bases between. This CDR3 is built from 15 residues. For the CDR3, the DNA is TGTGCCAGCAGTTTCCCCTTAGATGCAGGCACTGAGCAGTTCTTC. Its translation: CASSFPLDAGTEQFF.

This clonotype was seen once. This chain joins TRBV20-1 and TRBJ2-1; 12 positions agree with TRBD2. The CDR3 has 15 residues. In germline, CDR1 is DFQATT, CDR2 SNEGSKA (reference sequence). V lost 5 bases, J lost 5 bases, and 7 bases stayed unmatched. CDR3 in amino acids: CSAYITSGRNNEQFF. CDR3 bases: TGCAGTGCTTACATAACTAGCGGGAGGAACAATGAGCAGTTCTTC.

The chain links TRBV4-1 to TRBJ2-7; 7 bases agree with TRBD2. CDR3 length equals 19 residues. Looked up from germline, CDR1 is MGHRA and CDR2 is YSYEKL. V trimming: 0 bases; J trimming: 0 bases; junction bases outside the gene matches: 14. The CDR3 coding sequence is TGCGCCAGCAGCCAAGAAGTGACCACCGGGACTATCAGCTCCTACGAGCAGTACTTC. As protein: CASSQEVTTGTISSYEQYF.

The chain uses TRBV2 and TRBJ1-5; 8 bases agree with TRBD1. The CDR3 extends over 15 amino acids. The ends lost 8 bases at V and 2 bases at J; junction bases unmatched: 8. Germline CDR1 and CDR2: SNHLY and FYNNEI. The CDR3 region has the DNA TGTGCCAGCGCCGCCTCGACAGGGGGCAATCAGCCCCAGCATTTT. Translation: CASAASTGGNQPQHF.

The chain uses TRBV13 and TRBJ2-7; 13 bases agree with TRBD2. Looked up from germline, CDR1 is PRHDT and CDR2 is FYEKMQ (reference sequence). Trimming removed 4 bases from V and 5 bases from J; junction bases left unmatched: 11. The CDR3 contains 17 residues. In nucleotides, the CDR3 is TGTGCCAGCAGCTCGCCGGGACTAGCGGGAATGGCGAACGAGCAGTACTTC. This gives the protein CASSSPGLAGMANEQYF.

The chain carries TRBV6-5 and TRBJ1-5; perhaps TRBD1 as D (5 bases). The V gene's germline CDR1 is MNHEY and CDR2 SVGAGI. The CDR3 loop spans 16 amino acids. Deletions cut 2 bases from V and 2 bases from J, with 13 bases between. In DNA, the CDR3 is TGTGCCAGCAGTTACCTCCCCCAGGGTGGCAATCAGCCCCAGCATTTT. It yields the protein CASSYLPQGGNQPQHF.

This chain's CDR3 is CASSLGARNTGELFF. In DNA, the CDR3 is TGTGCCAGCAGCTTGGGGGCCCGGAACACCGGGGAGCTGTTTTTT. The V call is TRBV7-9, the J call TRBJ2-2; possible D gene TRBD1, 6 bases. V was shortened by 3 bases and J by 1 base, with 9 bases between the two germline ends. The CDR3 covers 15 residues. The V gene's germline CDR1 is SEHNR and CDR2 FQNEAQ (reference sequence).

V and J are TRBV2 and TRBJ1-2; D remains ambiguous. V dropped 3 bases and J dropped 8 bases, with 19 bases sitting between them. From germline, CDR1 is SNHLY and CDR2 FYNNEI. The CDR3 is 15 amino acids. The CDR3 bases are TGTGCCAGCAGTGAGAGTAAGGGAGTGAATGAGGGCTACACCTTC. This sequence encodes CASSESKGVNEGYTF.

CDR3 loop: CASSLEPPPALNEKLFF. The DNA for the CDR3 is TGCGCCAGCAGCTTGGAACCCCCCCCAGCTCTTAATGAAAAACTGTTTTTT. The chain links TRBV5-1 to TRBJ1-4, with D uncertain. The V gene lost 0 bases and the J gene lost 4 bases, with 16 bases spanning the gap. Germline CDR1 SGHRS, CDR2 YFSETQ. The CDR3 totals 17 residues. The whole variable domain, remainder taken from reference TRBV5-1 and TRBJ1-4, is KAGVTQTPRYLIKTRGQQVTLSCSPISGHRSVSWYQQTPGQGLQFLFEYFSETQRNKGNFPGRFSGRQFSNSRSEMNVSTLELGDSALYLCASSLEPPPALNEKLFFGSGTQLSVL.

Written as DNA, the CDR3 is TGTGCCTTGGACTTTTCCCTGGGGGAGCAGTACTTC. Translation gives CALDFSLGEQYF. This chain uses TRBV30 with TRBJ2-7; D might be TRBD2 (5 bases). This CDR3 is 12 amino acids long. Germline assignment: CDR1 GTSNPN and CDR2 SVGIG (reference sequence). Trimming took 7 bases from V and 7 from J, leaving 17 bases between them.

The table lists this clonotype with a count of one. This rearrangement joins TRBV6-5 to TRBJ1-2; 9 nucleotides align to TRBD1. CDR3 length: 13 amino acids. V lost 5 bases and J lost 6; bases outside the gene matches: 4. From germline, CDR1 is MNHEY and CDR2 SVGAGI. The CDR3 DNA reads TGTGCCAGCAGTCGGACAGGGGACCATGGCTACACCTTC. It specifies CASSRTGDHGYTF.

CDR3 region: CASSLDGNYGYTF. The CDR3 coding sequence is TGTGCCAGCAGCCTCGACGGAAACTATGGCTACACCTTC. V is TRBV7-9 and J is TRBJ1-2; D is unclear. Germline CDR1 and CDR2: SEHNR and FQNEAQ (reference sequence). The germline V and J ends were trimmed by 5 bases and 2 bases, with 9 bases remaining between them. The length of the CDR3 is 13 residues.

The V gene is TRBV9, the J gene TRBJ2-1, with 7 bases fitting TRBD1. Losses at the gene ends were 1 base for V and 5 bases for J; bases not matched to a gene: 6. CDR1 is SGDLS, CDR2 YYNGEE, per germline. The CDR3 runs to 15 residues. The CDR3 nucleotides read TGTGCCAGCAGCGTAATCGGGACAGAGGACAATGAGCAGTTCTTC. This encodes CASSVIGTEDNEQFF.

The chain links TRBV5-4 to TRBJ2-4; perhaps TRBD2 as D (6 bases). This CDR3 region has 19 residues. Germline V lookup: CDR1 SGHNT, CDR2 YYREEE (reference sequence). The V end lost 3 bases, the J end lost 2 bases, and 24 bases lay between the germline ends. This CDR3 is CASSWVFPGSGTSKNIQYF. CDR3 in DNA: TGTGCCAGCAGCTGGGTTTTTCCGGGGTCCGGGACTTCCAAAAACATTCAGTACTTC.

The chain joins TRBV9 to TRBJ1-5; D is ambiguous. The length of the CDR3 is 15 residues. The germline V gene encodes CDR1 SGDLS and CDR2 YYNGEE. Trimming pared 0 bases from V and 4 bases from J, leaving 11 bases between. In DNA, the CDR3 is TGTGCCAGCAGCGTAGGCGCAGGCCAAAATCAGCCCCAGCATTTT. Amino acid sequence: CASSVGAGQNQPQHF. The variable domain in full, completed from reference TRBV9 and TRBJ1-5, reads DSGVTQTPKHLITATGQRVTLRCSPRSGDLSVYWYQQSLDQGLQFLIQYYNGEERAKGNILERFSAQQFPDLHSELNLSSLELGDSALYFCASSVGAGQNQPQHFGDGTRLSIL.

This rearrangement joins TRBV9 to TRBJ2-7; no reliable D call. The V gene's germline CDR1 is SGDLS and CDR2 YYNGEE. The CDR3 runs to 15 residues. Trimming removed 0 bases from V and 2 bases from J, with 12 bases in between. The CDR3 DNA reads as TGTGCCAGCAGCGTAGGTGGTGGTCTTCCCTACGAGCAGTACTTC. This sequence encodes CASSVGGGLPYEQYF.

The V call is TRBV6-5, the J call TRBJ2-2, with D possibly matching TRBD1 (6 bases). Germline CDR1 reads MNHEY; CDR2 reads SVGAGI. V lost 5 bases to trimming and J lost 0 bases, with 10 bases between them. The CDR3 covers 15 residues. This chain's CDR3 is CASSPDRSNTGELFF. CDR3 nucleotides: TGTGCCAGCAGTCCTGACAGGTCGAACACCGGGGAGCTGTTTTTT.

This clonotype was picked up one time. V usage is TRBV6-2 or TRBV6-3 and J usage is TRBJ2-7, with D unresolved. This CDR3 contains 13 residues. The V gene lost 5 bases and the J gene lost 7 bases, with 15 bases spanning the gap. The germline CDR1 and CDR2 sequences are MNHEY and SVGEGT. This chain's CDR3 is CASSPGGSREQYF. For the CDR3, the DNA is TGTGCCAGCAGTCCGGGTGGGTCGCGGGAGCAGTACTTC.